The 5 T cell receptor beta chains below come from one sample, sequenced in a study of OX40 agonist ivuxolimab in advanced cancers. Using immunoSEQ multiplex PCR, the repertoire was profiled, and TCRdb retains in-frame clones only, with some absent. The profile shows 20,000 to 25,000 clones, roughly 80% of them singletons. The sample here was CD4+ or CD8+ T cells sorted from blood, taken in a trial of the OX40 agonist ivuxolimab. The origin of the receptors is an adult with an advanced solid tumor such as melanoma, head and neck, liver or kidney cancer.

The chain combines TRBV7-7 with TRBJ1-4; D is uncertain. Between the trimmed V and J ends, which lost 5 bases and 0 bases, there was a span of 4 bases. In germline, CDR1 is SSHAT, CDR2 FNYEAQ (reference sequence). The CDR3 extends over 13 amino acids. CDR3 protein: CASSLTTNEKLFF. The DNA for the CDR3 is TGTGCCAGCAGCCTAACAACTAATGAAAAACTGTTTTTT.

This chain joins TRBV11-2 and TRBJ2-1, with D possibly being TRBD1 (6 bases). The V end lost 1 base, the J end lost 11 bases, and 9 bases lay between the germline ends. CDR3 length: 12 residues. Germline assignment: CDR1 SGHAT and CDR2 FQNNGV. The CDR3 region is CASSLGRDKQFF. DNA of the CDR3: TGTGCCAGCAGCTTAGGCCGGGACAAGCAGTTCTTC. Based on the CDR3 plus reference TRBV11-2 and TRBJ2-1, the full variable domain is EAGVAQSPRYKIIEKRQSVAFWCNPISGHATLYWYQQILGQGPKLLIQFQNNGVVDDSQLPKDRFSAERLKGVDSTLKIQPAKLEDSAVYLCASSLGRDKQFFGPGTRLTVL.

In its sample, this clone was seen once. V is TRBV13 and J is TRBJ2-2, with D perhaps TRBD1 (5 bases). The CDR3 has 15 amino acids. V was pared by 1 base and J by 5 bases, with 11 bases between. Per germline, CDR1 PRHDT and CDR2 FYEKMQ (reference sequence). CDR3 DNA sequence: TGTGCCAGCAGCTTAGAAGGGGTGGGGACCGGGGAGCTGTTTTTT. Translating gives CASSLEGVGTGELFF. Full variable domain (outside the CDR3, taken from reference TRBV13 and TRBJ2-2): AAGVIQSPRHLIKEKRETATLKCYPIPRHDTVYWYQQGPGQDPQFLISFYEKMQSDKGSIPDRFSAQQFSDYHSELNMSSLELGDSALYFCASSLEGVGTGELFFGEGSRLTVL.

This clone appeared once. The chain couples TRBV11-2 to TRBJ2-1, with 10 bases that match TRBD2. V shed 3 bases, J shed 0 bases, and the junction held 5 bases outside the gene matches. This CDR3 contains 17 residues. Germline V gene sequence: CDR1 SGHAT, CDR2 FQNNGV. The CDR3, as DNA: TGTGCCAGCAGCTTCCATGGACTAGCGGCCTCCTACAATGAGCAGTTCTTC. This sequence encodes CASSFHGLAASYNEQFF. The whole variable domain, filled in from reference TRBV11-2 and TRBJ2-1, reads EAGVAQSPRYKIIEKRQSVAFWCNPISGHATLYWYQQILGQGPKLLIQFQNNGVVDDSQLPKDRFSAERLKGVDSTLKIQPAKLEDSAVYLCASSFHGLAASYNEQFFGPGTRLTVL.

The chain combines TRBV29-1 with TRBJ2-6, with D perhaps matching TRBD2 (5 bases). V was shortened by 0 bases and J by 2 bases, with 11 bases between the two germline ends. The CDR3 consists of 16 residues. Looked up from germline, CDR1 is SQVTM and CDR2 is ANQGSEA. The CDR3 reads CSVEEYEGPGANVLTF. The CDR3 DNA follows: TGCAGCGTTGAAGAATATGAGGGTCCTGGGGCCAACGTCCTGACTTTC. The complete variable domain, with remaining parts taken from reference TRBV29-1 and TRBJ2-6, reads SAVISQKPSRDICQRGTSLTIQCQVDSQVTMMFWYRQQPGQSLTLIATANQGSEATYESGFVIDKFPISRPNLTFSTLTVSNMSPEDSSIYLCSVEEYEGPGANVLTFGAGSRLTVL.